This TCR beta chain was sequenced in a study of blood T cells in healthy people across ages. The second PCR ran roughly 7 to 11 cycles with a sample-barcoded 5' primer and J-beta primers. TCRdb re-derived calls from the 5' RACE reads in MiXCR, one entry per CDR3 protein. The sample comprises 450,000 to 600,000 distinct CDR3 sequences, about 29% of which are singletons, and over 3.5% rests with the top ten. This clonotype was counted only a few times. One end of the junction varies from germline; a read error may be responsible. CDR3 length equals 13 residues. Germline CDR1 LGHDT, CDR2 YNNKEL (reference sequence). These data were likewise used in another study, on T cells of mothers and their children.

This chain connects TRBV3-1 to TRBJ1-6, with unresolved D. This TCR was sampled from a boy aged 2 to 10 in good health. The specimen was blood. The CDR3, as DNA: TGTGCCAGCAGCCAAGCTAGAGATTCACTCCTCCACTTT. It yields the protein CASSQARDSLLHF. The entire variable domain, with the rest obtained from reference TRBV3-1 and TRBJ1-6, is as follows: DTAVSQTPKYLVTQMGNDKSIKCEQNLGHDTMYWYKQDSKKFLKIMFSYNNKELIINETVPNRFSPKSPDKAHLNLHINSLELGDSAVYFCASSQARDSLLHFGNGTRLTVT.